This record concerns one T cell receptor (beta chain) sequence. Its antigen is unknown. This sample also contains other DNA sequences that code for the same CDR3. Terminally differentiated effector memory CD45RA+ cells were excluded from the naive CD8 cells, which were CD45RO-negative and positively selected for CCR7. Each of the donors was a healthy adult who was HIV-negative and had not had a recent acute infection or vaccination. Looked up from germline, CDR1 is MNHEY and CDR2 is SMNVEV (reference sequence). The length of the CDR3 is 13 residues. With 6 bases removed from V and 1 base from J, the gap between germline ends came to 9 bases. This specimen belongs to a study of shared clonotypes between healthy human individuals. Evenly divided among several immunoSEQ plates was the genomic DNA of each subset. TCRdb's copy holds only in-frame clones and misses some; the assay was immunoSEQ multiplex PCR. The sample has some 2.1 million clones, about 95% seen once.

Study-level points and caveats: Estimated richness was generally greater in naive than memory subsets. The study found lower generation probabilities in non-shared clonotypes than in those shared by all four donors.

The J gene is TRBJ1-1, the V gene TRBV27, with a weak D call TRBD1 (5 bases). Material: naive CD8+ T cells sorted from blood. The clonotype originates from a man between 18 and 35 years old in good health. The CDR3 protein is CASSPQGNTEAFF. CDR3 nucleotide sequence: TGTGCCAGCAGCCCTCAGGGGAACACTGAAGCTTTCTTT.